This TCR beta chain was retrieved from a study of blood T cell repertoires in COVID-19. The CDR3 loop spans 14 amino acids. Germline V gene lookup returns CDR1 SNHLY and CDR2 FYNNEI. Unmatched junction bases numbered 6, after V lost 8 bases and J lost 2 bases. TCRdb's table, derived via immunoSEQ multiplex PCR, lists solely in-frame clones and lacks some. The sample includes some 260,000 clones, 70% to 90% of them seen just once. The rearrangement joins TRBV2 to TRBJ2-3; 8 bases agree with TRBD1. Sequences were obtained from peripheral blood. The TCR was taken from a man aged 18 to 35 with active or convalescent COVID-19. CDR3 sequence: CASDGQGDTDTQYF. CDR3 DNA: TGTGCCAGCGACGGACAGGGTGACACAGATACGCAGTATTTT.